The TCR beta chain under discussion was sequenced for a study of cytomegalovirus exposure and HLA in healthy donors. About the research overall: There were tens of millions of unique TCRs (from HLA-typed donors) in an early data release. Overall study results and limits: Later on, a genetic analysis was performed. It linked a missense variant in DCLRE1C with V- and J-gene trimming of TCR beta. Most CMV-associated TCR beta chains appeared HLA-restricted in a later analysis.

Germline assignment: CDR1 SGHTS and CDR2 YDEGEE. This CDR3 has 13 amino acids. Trimming pared 2 bases from V and 6 bases from J, leaving 12 bases between. Donors likely had unrecorded immune exposures despite being nominally healthy when sampled. Comment on this clone: As yet, its antigen is unknown.

The primer mix had 60 Vbeta and 13 Jbeta primers. Clones were read by immunoSEQ multiplex PCR, and TCRdb kept only the in-frame ones, dropping some. The sample lists under 130,000 clones, under 85% occurring once. The sample comprised PBMCs. This sequence joins TRBV5-8 and TRBJ2-7; no definite D call. This receptor was obtained from a man in his thirties or forties in good health and CMV-seronegative. The CDR3 DNA reads as TGTGCCAGCAGCTTCCTTGCAGGTTCCGAGCAGTACTTC. Amino acids: CASSFLAGSEQYF.